This record concerns one TCR beta chain sequence. What it binds is unknown. With a much larger clone just one base away, this may be a read error. Since the CDR3 does not end with the conserved phenylalanine or tryptophan, this likely comes from a read error. TCR beta CDR3 regions were amplified from RNA. The primer set for the first-round RT-PCR of the TCR CDR3 was HTBI. TCRdb recomputed calls from the multiplex PCR reads with MiXCR, one row per CDR3 protein. The sample records around 760,000 distinct CDR3 sequences, 35% being singletons. The record originates from a study of T cells in Graves' hyperthyroidism and ophthalmopathy. Study-wide results and limits: Blood held most thyroid clonotypes expanded above 0.001 frequency.

Germline V lookup: CDR1 SGHDT, CDR2 YYEEEE. V gave up 0 bases and J gave up 8 bases, with 8 bases separating them. The length of the CDR3 is 12 residues. Specimen: blood. The chain couples TRBV5-6 to TRBJ1-2; D remains unclear. The receptor was derived from a woman between 35 and 50 years old with Graves' hyperthyroidism. The CDR3 DNA reads as TGTGCCAGCAGCTTGGTCGCTCAGGGCTACACCCTC. Translation gives CASSLVAQGYTL.